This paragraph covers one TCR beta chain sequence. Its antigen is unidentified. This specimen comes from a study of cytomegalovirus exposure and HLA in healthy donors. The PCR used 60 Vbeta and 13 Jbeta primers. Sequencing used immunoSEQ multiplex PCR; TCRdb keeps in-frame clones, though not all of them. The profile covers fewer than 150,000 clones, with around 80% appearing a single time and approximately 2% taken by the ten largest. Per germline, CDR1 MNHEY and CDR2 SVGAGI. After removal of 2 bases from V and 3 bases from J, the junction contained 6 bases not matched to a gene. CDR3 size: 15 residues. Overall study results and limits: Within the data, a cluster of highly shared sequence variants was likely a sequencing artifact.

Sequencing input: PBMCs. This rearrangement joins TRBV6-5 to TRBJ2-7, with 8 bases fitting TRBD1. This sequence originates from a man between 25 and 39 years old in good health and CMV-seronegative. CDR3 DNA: TGTGCCAGCAGTTACGGGACAGGAGCCGTCTACGAGCAGTACTTC. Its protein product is CASSYGTGAVYEQYF.